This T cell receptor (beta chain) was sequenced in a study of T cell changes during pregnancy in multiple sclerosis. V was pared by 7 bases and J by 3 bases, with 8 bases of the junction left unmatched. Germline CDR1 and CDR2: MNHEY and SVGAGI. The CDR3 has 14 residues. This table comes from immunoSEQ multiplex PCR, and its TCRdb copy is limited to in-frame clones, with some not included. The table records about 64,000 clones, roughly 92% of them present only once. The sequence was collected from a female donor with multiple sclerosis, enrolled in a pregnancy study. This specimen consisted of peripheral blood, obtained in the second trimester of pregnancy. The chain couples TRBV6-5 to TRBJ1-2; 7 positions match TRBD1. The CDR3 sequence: CASTSTGTDYGYTF. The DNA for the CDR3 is TGTGCCAGCACCTCAACCGGGACAGACTATGGCTACACCTTC.